A single sample gave rise to the 9 T cell receptor beta chains below, sequenced in a study of cytomegalovirus exposure and HLA in healthy donors. The protocol was immunoSEQ multiplex PCR, while the TCRdb copy is restricted to in-frame clones and leaves out a portion. The table includes around 190,000 clones, around 88% detected once. Sequencing was carried out using PBMCs. The origin of the receptors is a woman aged 18-29 years in good health and CMV-seronegative.

The chain couples TRBV27 to TRBJ2-7, with 9 bases that match TRBD1. CDR1 is MNHEY, CDR2 SMNVEV, per germline (reference sequence). V was pared by 5 bases and J by 1 base, with 6 bases of the junction left unmatched. This CDR3 contains 15 residues. The CDR3 DNA is TGTGCCAGCAGTAAAACGGGACAGGGATCCTACGAGCAGTACTTC. Residues: CASSKTGQGSYEQYF.

The gene calls are TRBV5-6 and TRBJ2-7, with D possibly TRBD1 on 6 matching bases. CDR3 length: 17 amino acids. Trimming took off 3 bases at V and 3 bases at J, with 22 bases between the two ends. In germline, CDR1 is SGHDT, CDR2 YYEEEE. The CDR3 DNA reads as TGTGCCAGCAGCTCGCCTACACAGGGATCCTTCCTCTACGAGCAGTACTTC. Its translation: CASSSPTQGSFLYEQYF.

The chain has TRBV5-1 and TRBJ2-7, with 9 positions matching TRBD1. The CDR3 contains 15 residues. Germline CDR1 SGHRS, CDR2 YFSETQ. V lost 4 bases to trimming and J lost 3 bases; unmatched junction nucleotides: 8. The CDR3 protein is CASSADRGTGYEQYF. In DNA form, the CDR3 reads TGCGCCAGCAGCGCGGACAGGGGAACGGGCTACGAGCAGTACTTC. Based on the CDR3 plus reference TRBV5-1 and TRBJ2-7, the full variable domain is KAGVTQTPRYLIKTRGQQVTLSCSPISGHRSVSWYQQTPGQGLQFLFEYFSETQRNKGNFPGRFSGRQFSNSRSEMNVSTLELGDSALYLCASSADRGTGYEQYFGPGTRLTVT.

The chain has TRBV11-2 and TRBJ1-2; D is undetermined. The V gene lost 0 bases and the J gene lost 4 bases, with 9 bases spanning the gap. This CDR3 is built from 14 residues. Germline CDR1 reads SGHAT; CDR2 reads FQNNGV. Here the CDR3 reads CASSLDISSYGYTF. CDR3 nucleotide sequence: TGTGCCAGCAGCTTAGATATTAGTAGCTATGGCTACACCTTC.

To note about this clone: The sample holds other DNA sequences that translate to the same CDR3. The chain couples TRBV6-5 to TRBJ2-2; TRBD1 matches 9 bases. V shed 5 bases and J 5 bases; nucleotides not matched to a gene: 3. The CDR3 loop spans 14 amino acids. Germline CDR1 reads MNHEY; CDR2 reads SVGAGI. The CDR3: CASSDRGSTGELFF. The CDR3 DNA reads as TGTGCCAGCAGTGACAGGGGGTCGACCGGGGAGCTGTTTTTT.

The V call is TRBV19, the J call TRBJ1-5; TRBD1 matches 7 bases. CDR1 and CDR2 (germline): LNHDA, SQIVND (reference sequence). V dropped 6 bases and J dropped 3; count of bases not matched to a gene: 5. The CDR3 spans 14 residues. The CDR3 DNA follows: TGTGCCAGTAGGTGGGGACAGTCCAATCAGCCCCAGCATTTT. Its protein product is CASRWGQSNQPQHF.

V gene TRBV15 combines with J gene TRBJ2-1; 9 positions agree with TRBD1. Germline V gives CDR1 LNHNV, CDR2 YYDKDF (reference sequence). J was trimmed by 0 bases and V by 1 base; bases with no gene match: 4. The CDR3 is 17 amino acids. The CDR3 region has the DNA TGTGCCACCAGCAGAGCGACAGGGGGGGGCTCCTACAATGAGCAGTTCTTC. This gives the protein CATSRATGGGSYNEQFF.

This clone has just a few counts. The chain uses TRBV25-1 and TRBJ1-2; maybe TRBD1 (6 bases). CDR3 length: 14 amino acids. Germline V CDR1 and CDR2: MGHDK, SYGVNS. The V end was cut by 5 bases, the J end by 8 bases, with 18 bases between. The CDR3 loop is CASSTSSYRDGYTF. In nucleotides, the CDR3 is TGTGCCAGCAGTACATCCTCCTACAGGGACGGCTACACCTTC.

The CDR3 loop reads CASSQSRQVHGYTF. The CDR3 nucleotides read TGCGCCAGCAGTCAATCTCGGCAGGTACATGGCTACACCTTC. This chain connects TRBV23-1 to TRBJ1-2; unclear D gene. TRBV23-1 belongs to the ORF category, with a function that is uncertain. This CDR3 has 14 amino acids. V was cut by 0 bases and J by 6 bases, with 11 bases left in between.